These T cell receptor beta chains were read from a single sample in a study of identical twins. TCRdb analysed the 5' RACE reads with MiXCR anew, one entry per CDR3 protein. The table shows roughly 750,000 distinct CDR3 sequences, with less than 25% occurring only once. These same records also appear under a second study, on T cells expressing NK-cell markers.

The sequenced sample consisted of PBMCs. The origin of the receptors is a woman aged 18 to 35 in good health. Each CDR3 is given with its conserved first and last residue. A D gene is named only where the DNA matches it firmly. The size field is filled for only some rows; it gives once, few, many or a size class.

V	size	J	D	CDR3	DNA
TRBV5-1	-	TRBJ2-3	-	CASSLTGSSTDTQYF	TGCGCCAGCAGCTTAACGGGGTCTAGCACAGATACGCAGTATTTT
TRBV12-3/TRBV12-4	-	TRBJ2-7	TRBD1	CASSSGQGWSYEQYF	TGTGCCAGCAGCTCGGGACAGGGGTGGTCCTACGAGCAGTACTTC
TRBV12-3/TRBV12-4	-	TRBJ2-3	TRBD2	CASRPRGFTDTQYF	TGTGCCAGCAGACCGCGGGGGTTCACAGATACGCAGTATTTT
TRBV2	-	TRBJ2-7	TRBD2	CASTISGRYHEQYF	TGTGCCAGCACTATCAGCGGGAGGTACCACGAGCAGTACTTC
TRBV7-8	-	TRBJ2-2	TRBD1	CASSWRGGGQGAGELFF	TGTGCCAGCAGCTGGAGAGGTGGGGGACAGGGAGCCGGGGAGCTGTTTTTT
TRBV20-1	few	TRBJ1-2	TRBD1	CSATGQAWSGYTF	TGCAGTGCCACAGGACAGGCCTGGAGTGGCTACACCTTC
TRBV20-1	few	TRBJ1-5	TRBD1	CSARERQGAANQPQHF	TGCAGTGCTAGGGAACGACAGGGGGCAGCGAATCAGCCCCAGCATTTT
TRBV27	-	TRBJ2-1	-	CASSKTRRFDEQFF	TGTGCCAGCAGTAAAACTCGGAGATTTGATGAGCAGTTCTTC
TRBV11-2	-	TRBJ2-1	-	CASSLFRGSGEQFF	TGTGCCAGCAGCTTATTCCGGGGTAGCGGAGAGCAGTTCTTC
TRBV2	few	TRBJ2-3	-	CASSEREITDTQYF	TGTGCCAGCAGTGAAAGGGAAATCACAGATACGCAGTATTTT
TRBV15	-	TRBJ2-3	-	CATSRVYVGNSNTDTQYF	TGTGCCACCAGCAGAGTTTACGTCGGCAACTCGAACACAGATACGCAGTATTTT
TRBV20-1	-	TRBJ1-4	-	CSAERGATNEKLFF	TGCAGTGCGGAAAGGGGTGCAACTAATGAAAAACTGTTTTTT
TRBV9	-	TRBJ2-7	-	CASSANRGGVEQYF	TGTGCCAGCAGCGCGAACAGGGGAGGCGTCGAGCAGTACTTC
TRBV5-1	-	TRBJ2-7	-	CASSLAQTTQYEQYF	TGCGCCAGCAGCTTGGCCCAGACGACTCAATACGAGCAGTACTTC
TRBV7-9	-	TRBJ2-1	-	CASSTRTADNEQFF	TGTGCCAGCAGCACACGGACGGCAGACAATGAGCAGTTCTTC
TRBV5-1	-	TRBJ2-3	-	CASSLKRGFDTDTQYF	TGCGCCAGCAGCCTCAAACGGGGCTTCGACACAGATACGCAGTATTTT
TRBV29-1	few	TRBJ2-7	-	CSAIPRASYEQYF	TGCAGCGCTATTCCCCGGGCATCCTACGAGCAGTACTTC
TRBV5-6	-	TRBJ2-1	-	CASSLALRFKDEQFF	TGTGCCAGCAGCTTGGCCTTGCGATTTAAGGATGAGCAGTTCTTC
TRBV29-1	few	TRBJ1-5	TRBD1	CSVGTGGQPQHF	TGCAGCGTTGGGACAGGAGGTCAGCCCCAGCATTTT
TRBV24-1	-	TRBJ2-2	-	CATSDYHTGELFF	TGTGCCACCAGTGACTATCACACCGGGGAGCTGTTTTTT
TRBV5-1	few	TRBJ2-7	-	CASSRAPTRNPLKNFYEQYF	TGCGCCAGCAGCCGGGCCCCGACTAGGAACCCACTTAAGAATTTCTACGAGCAGTACTTC
TRBV2	-	TRBJ2-7	-	CASSDSGSGSYEQYF	TGTGCCAGCAGTGATTCTGGTAGCGGCTCCTACGAGCAGTACTTC
TRBV6-5	-	TRBJ2-2	-	CASSNSRAGELFF	TGTGCCAGCAGTAACTCTAGGGCCGGGGAGCTGTTTTTT
TRBV7-6	-	TRBJ2-7	-	CASSRIPGSYGEQYF	TGTGCCAGCAGCCGCATCCCCGGGAGTTATGGCGAGCAGTACTTC